The T cell receptor (beta chain) described here comes from a study of human T cells and chemical hapten exposure (dated by TCRdb to the early 2020s). Regarding the study in general: For sensitization, 2% DPC in acetone was applied to a 2 cm by 2 cm area of upper inner arm skin. Patients additionally received weekly therapeutic DPC doses to the scalp throughout the approximately 22-week study period. Patch testing was done on the upper back using Finn chambers containing 0.01% DPC, and results were scored after 6 days according to International Contact Dermatitis Research Group standards. The patient cohort, mostly female, included alopecia areata with under or over 50% scalp involvement, alopecia totalis and alopecia universalis. The libraries were sequenced as a pool, and the TCR yield per sample differed mostly because of small variations in library volumes within the pool. The study tracked peripheral blood TCR repertoire changes in vivo during primary and secondary sensitization to the hapten diphenylcyclopropenone (DPC) in alopecia patients. Blood samples were taken from patients before sensitization (week 0) and then at 2, 6 and about 24 weeks after DPC sensitization. Roughly 30 alopecia patients gave blood for TCR sequencing at one to four time points (pre-sensitization, 2, 6 and 24 weeks).

Receptors were amplified or captured by RACE. These reads were obtained on a NextSeq 500. Library preparation attached unique molecular identifiers to individual cDNA molecules for quantitative, reproducible TCR counting. For every blood RNA sample, sequencing covered both the TCR alpha and TCR beta chains. In the original analysis: A median of roughly 100,000 TCRs per sample was observed, with a range of about 20,000 to 750,000. The Decombinator software suite was used to annotate V, J and CDR3 in the TCR reads. For the PS versus PT1 abundance plots, all samples were subsampled to the same number of TCRs (28,000). TCRs were defined as expanded if absent before sensitization and observed at least eight times at the 2-week time point. TCRdb's own reprocessing of the public reads used fastp at Q25 and MiXCR and kept productive beta chains. Each entry merges the rows of one CDR3 protein and shows their most common DNA and genes. The V and J calls were determined by TCRdb, not by the authors. This sample lists approximately 100,000 distinct CDR3 sequences; 9% to 15% were detected once. The top ten clonotypes cover 1.6% of the sample.

This clonotype was found a few times. The antigen it recognizes is unknown. Base qualities are not at hand, and no much larger clone is one base apart. The germline V gene gives CDR1 as SGHVS and CDR2 as FQNEAQ. At the junction V is shortened by 2 bases and J by 5 bases, with 12 bases in between. The CDR3 runs 15 amino acids, cysteine and phenylalanine included. Here the CDR3 DNA is all that survives: 45 bases in frame from base 1. Study-wide conclusions, independent of this receptor: The number of PT1 expanded TCRs positively correlated with patch test score, significant at thresholds 8, 16 and 32 but not 4. No change with DPC sensitization was found in the number of TCRs above 1 in 1000 frequency, and no evidence of global repertoire structure alterations was found. Expanded TCRs formed significantly more large CDR3 similarity clusters than pre-sensitization or healthy control sets, consistent with antigen-driven responses. Repeated subsampling changed both the strength of the expansion versus patch-test correlation and the threshold at which the correlation became significant. Because all patients had alopecia, a presumed autoimmune disease, the immune response of the patients might differ from that of healthy individuals.

Interpreted using the paper, the time point label stands for: pre-sensitization, week 0. Taken with the paper, the label for treatment or condition translates to: therapeutic diphenylcyclopropenone sensitization with weekly scalp DPC. At every patch-test visit, the blood draw took place before the patch test was put on. To be eligible, patients had to be aged 18 to 70, diagnosed with alopecia and judged suitable for DPC therapy, while pregnant patients were excluded. Total RNA was extracted from unfractionated whole blood collected in Tempus Blood RNA tubes. The rearranged segments are TRBV7-8 and TRBJ1-4; the D gene assignment is ambiguous. This material consisted of whole blood, taken in connection with sensitization to the hapten diphenylcyclopropenone (DPC). The TCR sequence derives from a woman between 45 and 60 years old with alopecia areata. Some clones in this sample may be carry-over from other donors' samples. The CDR3 in this case is CASSLKAGFNEKLFF. The DNA is TGTGCCAGCAGCTTAAAGGCCGGATTCAATGAAAAACTGTTTTTT.